This passage covers 26 T cell receptor beta chains from one sample sequenced in a study of cytomegalovirus exposure and HLA in healthy donors (dated by TCRdb to about 2017). The library was produced with the immunoSEQ multiplex PCR assay. For the multiplex PCR, a mixture combining 60 forward primers for TCR Vbeta segments and 13 reverse primers for TCR Jbeta segments was used. In TCRdb, the immuneACCESS table is reduced to in-frame sequences with V and J assigned. These tables do not hold every clone; where another copy was compared, an unresolved V gene accounts for under half, and the others remain unexplained. This sample gives under 200,000 clones in total; around nine tenths of them show up just once. Of the sample, more than 0.7% is held by the ten largest clones. Source material: PBMCs. The receptors derive from a woman aged 25 to 39 in good health and CMV-seronegative.

The chain employs TRBV6-1 and TRBJ1-4; tentative D call: TRBD1 (5 bases). In germline, CDR1 is MNHNS, CDR2 SASEGT. This CDR3 contains 14 residues. V lost 10 bases to trimming and J lost 7 bases, with 19 bases between them. The CDR3: CAIDSNLQFEKLFF. The CDR3 nucleotides are TGTGCCATAGACAGTAACCTGCAGTTTGAAAAACTGTTTTTT.

The table lists this clone with a few counts. This CDR3 reads CASSSGSSYEQYF. The CDR3 coding sequence is TGTGCCAGTAGTAGCGGCAGCTCCTACGAGCAGTACTTC. V usage is TRBV19 and J usage is TRBJ2-7; unclear D gene. Germline CDR1 LNHDA, CDR2 SQIVND (reference sequence). Trimming stripped 4 bases from V and 0 bases from J, with 7 bases between. The CDR3 consists of 13 residues.

J is TRBJ2-7 and V is TRBV12-5; D gene unclear. This CDR3 is 13 amino acids long. Germline V gene data show CDR1 as LGHNT and CDR2 as FRNRAP. The ends were cut back, 4 bases at V and 3 bases at J, with 10 bases in the middle. CDR3 bases: TGTGCTAGTGGTTCCGCCCCCGGCTACGAGCAGTACTTC. The encoded protein is CASGSAPGYEQYF.

The chain links TRBV28 to TRBJ2-7, with 7 nucleotides matching TRBD2. J was trimmed by 6 bases and V by 1 base; bases with no gene match: 9. Germline V CDR1 and CDR2: MDHEN, SYDVKM. The CDR3 totals 15 residues. This CDR3 is CASSLFRGGLGEQYF. The CDR3 DNA follows: TGTGCCAGCAGTTTATTCCGCGGGGGATTAGGCGAGCAGTACTTC.

The rearrangement links TRBV2 to TRBJ2-7; 8 bases are shared with TRBD2. With V trimmed by 6 bases and J by 0 bases, 10 bases remained unmatched. From germline, CDR1 is SNHLY and CDR2 FYNNEI. This CDR3 is built from 16 residues. In nucleotides, the CDR3 is TGTGCCAGCAGCGGGGGGGGCCTCTCGAGCTCCTACGAGCAGTACTTC. It yields the protein CASSGGGLSSSYEQYF.

This rearrangement joins TRBV6-1 to TRBJ2-7, with D possibly matching TRBD2 (6 bases). CDR3 length equals 15 residues. CDR1 is MNHNS and CDR2 is SASEGT in the germline V gene. V gave up 5 bases and J gave up 3 bases, with 17 bases separating them. The CDR3 reads CASSPSSGLVYEQYF. In DNA, the CDR3 is TGTGCCAGCAGTCCAAGCTCGGGACTCGTCTACGAGCAGTACTTC.

The gene calls are TRBV5-1 and TRBJ2-1; 7 bases line up with TRBD1. The CDR3 loop spans 12 amino acids. The germline CDR1 and CDR2 sequences are SGHRS and YFSETQ. The V and J ends lost 5 bases and 4 bases, in that order; junction bases with no gene match: 0. CDR3 nucleotides: TGCGCCAGCAGGACAGGGTACAATGAGCAGTTCTTC. It specifies CASRTGYNEQFF.

The V gene is TRBV6-1, the J gene TRBJ1-2; D remains unclear. V was clipped by 0 bases and J by 2 bases, with 16 bases between them. The CDR3 runs to 17 residues. Germline CDR1 MNHNS, CDR2 SASEGT. In nucleotides, the CDR3 is TGTGCCAGCAGTGAAGCGCTGAGGCCCGGCCAAAACTATGGCTACACCTTC. Translating gives CASSEALRPGQNYGYTF.

The chain couples TRBV9 to TRBJ2-3, with TRBD2 matching over 14 bases. The V and J ends lost 4 bases and 5 bases, in that order; junction bases with no gene match: 9. This CDR3 region has 17 residues. The germline V gene has CDR1 SGDLS and CDR2 YYNGEE. The CDR3 DNA is TGTGCCAGCAGCCTTTCAGGACTAGCGGGGGGTGGAGATACGCAGTATTTT. Its protein is CASSLSGLAGGGDTQYF.

The chain employs TRBV19 and TRBJ2-2, with 9 bases that match TRBD2. The CDR3 totals 17 residues. V lost 1 base, J lost 5 bases, and 8 bases stayed unmatched. Germline V CDR1 and CDR2: LNHDA, SQIVND (reference sequence). CDR3 residues: CASSIVPAGGSTGELFF. CDR3 bases: TGTGCCAGTAGTATAGTTCCAGCGGGAGGTTCTACCGGGGAGCTGTTTTTT.

This clone was picked up one time. V usage is TRBV12-5 and J usage is TRBJ2-7; TRBD2 matches 8 bases. V dropped 0 bases and J dropped 4; count of bases not matched to a gene: 5. The CDR3 spans 15 residues. Germline values: CDR1 LGHNT, CDR2 FRNRAP. The chain's CDR3 is CASGLVMEREYEQYF. In DNA, the CDR3 is TGTGCTAGTGGTTTGGTAATGGAGCGGGAGTACGAGCAGTACTTC.

This clone occurred a few times. The V gene is TRBV5-4, the J gene TRBJ1-3; weak D call: TRBD1 (5 bases). This CDR3 region has 18 residues. From germline, CDR1 is SGHNT and CDR2 YYREEE (reference sequence). Trimming took 0 bases from V and 0 from J, leaving 16 bases between them. The CDR3 coding sequence is TGTGCCAGCAGCTTGGGCGGCCAGGGCCGCAGCTCTGGAAACACCATATATTTT. Its protein product is CASSLGGQGRSSGNTIYF.

The rearrangement joins TRBV2 to TRBJ2-1, with 7 bases identical to TRBD1. Germline CDR1 SNHLY, CDR2 FYNNEI. V trimming: 6 bases; J trimming: 4 bases; junction bases outside the gene matches: 9. CDR3 length: 15 residues. CDR3 protein: CASRPGTAIYNEQFF. As DNA, the CDR3 is TGTGCCAGCAGACCCGGGACAGCTATATACAATGAGCAGTTCTTC.

This chain links TRBV28 with TRBJ2-5; maybe TRBD1 (6 bases). The ends were cut back, 4 bases at V and 0 bases at J, with 12 bases in the middle. The CDR3 covers 15 residues. CDR1 and CDR2 (germline): MDHEN, SYDVKM. The CDR3 protein is CASSWTVEYQETQYF. The CDR3 coding sequence is TGTGCCAGCAGTTGGACAGTCGAGTACCAAGAGACCCAGTACTTC. The variable domain in full, with the rest retrieved from reference TRBV28 and TRBJ2-5, is DVKVTQSSRYLVKRTGEKVFLECVQDMDHENMFWYRQDPGLGLRLIYFSYDVKMKEKGDIPEGYSVSREKKERFSLILESASTNQTSMYLCASSWTVEYQETQYFGPGTRLLVL.

The J gene is TRBJ1-1, the V gene TRBV7-9, with D maybe TRBD1 (6 bases). Looked up from germline, CDR1 is SEHNR and CDR2 is FQNEAQ (reference sequence). The CDR3 totals 14 residues. The ends were cut back, 7 bases at V and 5 bases at J, with 17 bases in the middle. The CDR3 spells CASTLVGGGTEAFF. The CDR3 DNA follows: TGTGCCAGCACCCTAGTAGGGGGAGGGACTGAAGCTTTCTTT.

The V call is TRBV28, the J call TRBJ1-2, with D possibly being TRBD1 (6 bases). The germline V gene has CDR1 MDHEN and CDR2 SYDVKM. This CDR3 spans 15 amino acids. V lost 2 bases to trimming and J lost 8 bases, with 18 bases between them. The CDR3: CASSLIGTSIGGYTF. The DNA of the CDR3 is TGTGCCAGCAGTTTAATTGGGACAAGTATCGGCGGCTACACCTTC.

In its sample, this clone was seen once. The rearrangement links TRBV9 to TRBJ1-1; D not resolved. The CDR3 contains 14 residues. The V and J ends lost 0 bases and 0 bases respectively, with 6 bases between them. Germline lookup yields CDR1 SGDLS and CDR2 YYNGEE. This chain's CDR3 is CASSVAAVNTEAFF. CDR3 DNA: TGTGCCAGCAGCGTAGCTGCAGTGAACACTGAAGCTTTCTTT.

J is TRBJ2-5 and V is TRBV7-6; TRBD1 is a possible D gene (5 bases). Looked up from germline, CDR1 is SGHVS and CDR2 is FNYEAQ. V was trimmed by 1 base and J by 2 bases, leaving 5 bases between them. The CDR3 has 13 amino acids. The CDR3 reads CASSLGQQETQYF. The CDR3 DNA reads TGTGCCAGCAGCTTAGGACAGCAAGAGACCCAGTACTTC.

This chain uses TRBV19 with TRBJ2-2; TRBD2 might be the D (6 bases). With 6 bases removed from V and 2 bases from J, the gap between germline ends came to 10 bases. CDR3 size: 14 residues. Per germline, CDR1 LNHDA and CDR2 SQIVND (reference sequence). The DNA for the CDR3 is TGTGCCAGTAGGGACGGGGGAAACACCGGGGAGCTGTTTTTT. Translating gives CASRDGGNTGELFF.

The V call is TRBV7-6, the J call TRBJ1-3, with TRBD1 identical over 7 bases. Losses at the gene ends were 5 bases for V and 1 base for J; bases not matched to a gene: 2. This CDR3 has 14 amino acids. Germline lookup yields CDR1 SGHVS and CDR2 FNYEAQ. CDR3 region: CASSPTGSGNTIYF. The DNA of the CDR3 is TGTGCCAGCAGCCCGACAGGGTCTGGAAACACCATATATTTT.

This clone has only a few counts. The gene calls are TRBV15 and TRBJ1-5; a weak D match, TRBD1 (6 bases). V lost 5 bases and J 1 base, leaving 12 bases between the germline ends. In germline, CDR1 is LNHNV, CDR2 YYDKDF (reference sequence). The CDR3 is 15 residues long. The DNA of the CDR3 is TGTGCCACCAGCGACCGACAGGCCAGCAATCAGCCCCAGCATTTT. It translates to CATSDRQASNQPQHF.

V and J are TRBV19 and TRBJ2-2; 10 bases agree with TRBD1. After removal of 7 bases from V and 4 bases from J, the junction contained 6 bases not matched to a gene. The CDR3 runs to 15 residues. The germline CDR1 and CDR2 sequences are LNHDA and SQIVND (reference sequence). The CDR3 sequence is CASTGQGVITGELFF. CDR3 bases: TGTGCCAGTACCGGACAGGGGGTGATCACCGGGGAGCTGTTTTTT.

Comment on this clone: The junction and the germline gene differ at one end; a read error may be behind it. The chain carries TRBV6-5 and TRBJ2-5; 7 bases are a match to TRBD1. The CDR3 has 14 residues. Germline V lookup: CDR1 MNHEY, CDR2 SVGAGI. The CDR3 nucleotides read TGTGCCAGCAGTCGAACTGAGGGACAGTTGGTTAGGGACTTC. Its translation: CASSRTEGQLVRDF.

This chain joins TRBV10-3 and TRBJ2-2; TRBD1 aligns across 7 bases. Germline V gene sequence: CDR1 ENHRY, CDR2 SYGVKD. V was clipped by 0 bases and J by 5 bases; unmatched bases: 6. The CDR3 totals 16 residues. The CDR3 coding sequence is TGTGCCATCAGTGAGTCGACAGGGTCGGGGACCGGGGAGCTGTTTTTT. This sequence encodes CAISESTGSGTGELFF.

The J gene is TRBJ1-2, the V gene TRBV7-9; TRBD1 matches 8 bases. The CDR3 spans 15 residues. V dropped 2 bases and J dropped 3; count of bases not matched to a gene: 5. Germline loops: CDR1 SEHNR, CDR2 FQNEAQ (reference sequence). DNA for the CDR3: TGTGCCAGCAGCTTATCGCAGGGGGCAGACTATGGCTACACCTTC. As protein: CASSLSQGADYGYTF.

The chain recombines TRBV6-6 with TRBJ2-5, with TRBD2 matching 12 bases. Germline loops: CDR1 MNHNY, CDR2 SVGAGI (reference sequence). Trimming removed 0 bases from V and 5 bases from J; junction bases left unmatched: 4. CDR3 length: 16 residues. The chain's CDR3 is CASSYSRLAGVETQYF. In nucleotides, the CDR3 is TGTGCCAGCAGTTACTCGAGACTAGCGGGAGTGGAGACCCAGTACTTC.